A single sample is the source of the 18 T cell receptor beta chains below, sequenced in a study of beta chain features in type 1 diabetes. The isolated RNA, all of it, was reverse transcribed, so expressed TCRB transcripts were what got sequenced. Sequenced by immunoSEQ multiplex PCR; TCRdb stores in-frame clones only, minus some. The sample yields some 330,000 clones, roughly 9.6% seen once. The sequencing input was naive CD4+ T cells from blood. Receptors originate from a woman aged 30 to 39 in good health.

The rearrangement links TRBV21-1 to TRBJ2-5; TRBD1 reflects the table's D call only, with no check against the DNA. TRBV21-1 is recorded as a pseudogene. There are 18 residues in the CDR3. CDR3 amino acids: CASSKRDRDYMGRKTQYF. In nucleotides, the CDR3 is TGTGCCAGCAGCAAGAGGGACAGGGACTATATGGGTAGAAAGACCCAGTACTTC.

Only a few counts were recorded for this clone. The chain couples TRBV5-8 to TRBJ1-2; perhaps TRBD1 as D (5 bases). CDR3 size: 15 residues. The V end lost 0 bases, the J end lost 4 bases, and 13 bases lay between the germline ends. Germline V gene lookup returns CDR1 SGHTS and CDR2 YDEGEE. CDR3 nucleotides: TGTGCCAGCAGCTTGGTAGGGGCCATTCGCTATGGCTACACCTTC. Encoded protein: CASSLVGAIRYGYTF.

This CDR3 reads CASSPDRVGYEQYF. CDR3 DNA: TGTGCCAGCAGTCCGGACAGGGTTGGCTACGAGCAGTACTTC. This rearrangement joins TRBV28 to TRBJ2-7; 8 bases line up with TRBD1. The CDR3 runs 14 residues. The junction had 6 bases not matched to a gene; V was cut back by 5 bases and J by 3 bases. Germline CDR1 is MDHEN and CDR2 is SYDVKM.

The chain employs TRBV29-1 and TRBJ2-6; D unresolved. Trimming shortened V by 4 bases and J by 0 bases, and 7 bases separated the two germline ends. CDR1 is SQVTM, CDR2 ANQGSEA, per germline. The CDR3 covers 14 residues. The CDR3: CSVVWASGANVLTF. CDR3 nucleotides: TGCAGCGTTGTCTGGGCCTCTGGGGCCAACGTCCTGACTTTC.

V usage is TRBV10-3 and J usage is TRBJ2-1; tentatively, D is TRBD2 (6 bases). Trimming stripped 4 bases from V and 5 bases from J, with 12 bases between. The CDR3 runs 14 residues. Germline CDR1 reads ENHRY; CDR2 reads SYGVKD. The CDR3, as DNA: TGTGCCATCAGTGGAGGAGGGAGTCACAATGAGCAGTTCTTC. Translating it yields CAISGGGSHNEQFF.

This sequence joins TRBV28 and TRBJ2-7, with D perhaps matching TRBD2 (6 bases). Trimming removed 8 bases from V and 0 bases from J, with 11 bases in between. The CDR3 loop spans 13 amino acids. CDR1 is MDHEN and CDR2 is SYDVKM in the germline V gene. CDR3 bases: TGTGCCAGCGGTGGAGGGGACTCCTACGAGCAGTACTTC. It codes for CASGGGDSYEQYF.

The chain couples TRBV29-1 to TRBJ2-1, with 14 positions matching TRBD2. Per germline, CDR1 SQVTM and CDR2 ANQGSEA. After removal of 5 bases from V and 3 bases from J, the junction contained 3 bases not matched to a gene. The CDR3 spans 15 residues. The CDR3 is CSVWTSGRSYNEQFF. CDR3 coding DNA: TGCAGCGTTTGGACTAGCGGGAGGAGCTACAATGAGCAGTTCTTC.

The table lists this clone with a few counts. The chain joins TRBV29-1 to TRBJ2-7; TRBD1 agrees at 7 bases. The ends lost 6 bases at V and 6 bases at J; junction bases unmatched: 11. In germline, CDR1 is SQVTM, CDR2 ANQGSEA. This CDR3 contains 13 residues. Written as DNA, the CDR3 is TGCAGCGTCGCCGGGACAGAGTCTTCCGAGCAGTACTTC. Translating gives CSVAGTESSEQYF.

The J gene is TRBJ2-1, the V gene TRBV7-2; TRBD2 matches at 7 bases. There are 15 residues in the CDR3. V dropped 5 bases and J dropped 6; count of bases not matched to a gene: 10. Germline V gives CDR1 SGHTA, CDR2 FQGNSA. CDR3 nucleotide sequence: TGTGCCAGCAGCCTCAATCAGGGAGGGGTCAATGAGCAGTTCTTC. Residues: CASSLNQGGVNEQFF.

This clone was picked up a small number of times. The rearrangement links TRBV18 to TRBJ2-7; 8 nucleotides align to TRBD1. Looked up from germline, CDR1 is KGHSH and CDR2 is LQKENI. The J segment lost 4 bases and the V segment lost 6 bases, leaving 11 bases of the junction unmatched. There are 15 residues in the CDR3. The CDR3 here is CASSPNGQGGYEQYF. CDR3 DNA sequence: TGTGCCAGCTCCCCGAATGGACAGGGCGGATACGAGCAGTACTTC.

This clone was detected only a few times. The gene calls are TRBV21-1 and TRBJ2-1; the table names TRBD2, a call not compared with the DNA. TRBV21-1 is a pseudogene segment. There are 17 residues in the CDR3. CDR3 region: CASSKNQTSGRYNEQFF. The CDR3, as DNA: TGTGCCAGCAGCAAGAACCAGACTAGCGGACGATACAATGAGCAGTTCTTC.

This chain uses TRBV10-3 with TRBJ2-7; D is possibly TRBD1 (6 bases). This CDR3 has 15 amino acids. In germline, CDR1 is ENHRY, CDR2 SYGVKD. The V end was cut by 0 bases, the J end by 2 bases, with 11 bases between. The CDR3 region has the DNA TGTGCCATCAGTGAGTCGGGGGCCGTCCCCTACGAGCAGTACTTC. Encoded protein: CAISESGAVPYEQYF.

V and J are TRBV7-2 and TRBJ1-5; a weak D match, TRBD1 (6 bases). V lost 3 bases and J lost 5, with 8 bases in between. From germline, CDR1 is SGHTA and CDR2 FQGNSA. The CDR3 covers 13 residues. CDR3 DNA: TGTGCCAGCAGCTTTGAGGGGGATCAGCCCCAGCATTTT. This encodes CASSFEGDQPQHF.

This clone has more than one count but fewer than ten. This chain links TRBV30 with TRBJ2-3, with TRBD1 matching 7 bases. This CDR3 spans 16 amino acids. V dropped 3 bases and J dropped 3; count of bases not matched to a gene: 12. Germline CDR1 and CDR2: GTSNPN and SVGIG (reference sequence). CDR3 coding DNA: TGTGCCTGGAGGACCCCGACAGGGTGGAATACAGATACGCAGTATTTT. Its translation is CAWRTPTGWNTDTQYF.

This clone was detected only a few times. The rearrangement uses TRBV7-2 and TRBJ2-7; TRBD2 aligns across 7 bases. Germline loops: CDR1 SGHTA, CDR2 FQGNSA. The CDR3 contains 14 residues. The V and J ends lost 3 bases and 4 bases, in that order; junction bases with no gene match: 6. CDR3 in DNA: TGTGCCAGCAGCTTCGGGACTAATCGGTACGAGCAGTACTTC. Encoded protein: CASSFGTNRYEQYF. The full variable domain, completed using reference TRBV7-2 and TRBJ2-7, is GAGVSQSPSNKVTEKGKDVELRCDPISGHTALYWYRQSLGQGLEFLIYFQGNSAPDKSGLPSDRFSAERTGGSVSTLTIQRTQQEDSAVYLCASSFGTNRYEQYFGPGTRLTVT.

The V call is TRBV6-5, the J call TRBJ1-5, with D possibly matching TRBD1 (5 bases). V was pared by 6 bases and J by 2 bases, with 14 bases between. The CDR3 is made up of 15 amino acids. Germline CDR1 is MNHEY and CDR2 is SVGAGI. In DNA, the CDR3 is TGTGCCAGCAGACGGCAGGGTTCGGGCAATCAGCCCCAGCATTTT. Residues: CASRRQGSGNQPQHF.

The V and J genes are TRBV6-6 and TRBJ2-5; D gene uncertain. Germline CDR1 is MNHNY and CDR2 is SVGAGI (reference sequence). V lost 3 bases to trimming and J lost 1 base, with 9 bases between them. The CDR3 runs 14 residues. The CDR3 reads CASSYDTVQETQYF. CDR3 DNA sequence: TGTGCCAGCAGTTATGATACAGTCCAAGAGACCCAGTACTTC.

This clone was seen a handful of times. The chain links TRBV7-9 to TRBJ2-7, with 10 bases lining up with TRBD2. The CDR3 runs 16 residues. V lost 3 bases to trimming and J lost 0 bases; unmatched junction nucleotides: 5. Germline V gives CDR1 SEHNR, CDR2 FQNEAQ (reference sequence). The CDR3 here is CASSFALAGSSYEQYF. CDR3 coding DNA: TGTGCCAGCAGCTTCGCACTAGCGGGGAGCTCCTACGAGCAGTACTTC.